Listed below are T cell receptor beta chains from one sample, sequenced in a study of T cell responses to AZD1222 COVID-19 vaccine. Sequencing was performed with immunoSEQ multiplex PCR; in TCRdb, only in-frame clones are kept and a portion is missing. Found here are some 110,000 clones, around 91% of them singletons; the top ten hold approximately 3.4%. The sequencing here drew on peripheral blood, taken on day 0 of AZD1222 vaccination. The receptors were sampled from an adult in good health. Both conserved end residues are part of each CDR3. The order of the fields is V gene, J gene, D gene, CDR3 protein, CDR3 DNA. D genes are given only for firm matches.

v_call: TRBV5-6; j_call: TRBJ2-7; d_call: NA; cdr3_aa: CASSRIDTIDEQYF; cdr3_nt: TGTGCCAGCAGCCGGATAGACACCATTGACGAGCAGTACTTC
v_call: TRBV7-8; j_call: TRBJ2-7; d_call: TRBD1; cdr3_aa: CASSRSPGGAETYEQYF; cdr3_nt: TGTGCCAGCAGCCGATCTCCAGGGGGCGCTGAAACCTACGAGCAGTACTTC
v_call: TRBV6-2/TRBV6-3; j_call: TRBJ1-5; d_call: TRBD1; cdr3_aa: CASSYSMGQGATGGLNQPQHF; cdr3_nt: TGTGCCAGCAGTTACTCGATGGGACAGGGGGCTACTGGGGGACTCAATCAGCCCCAGCATTTT
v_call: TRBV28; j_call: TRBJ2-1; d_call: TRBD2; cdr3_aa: CASSRIAGANEQFF; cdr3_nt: TGTGCCAGCAGTCGAATAGCGGGAGCGAATGAGCAGTTCTTC
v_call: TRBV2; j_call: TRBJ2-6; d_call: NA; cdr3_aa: CASRRQGSSGANVLTF; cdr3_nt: TGTGCCAGCCGCAGGCAGGGAAGCTCTGGGGCCAACGTCCTGACTTTC
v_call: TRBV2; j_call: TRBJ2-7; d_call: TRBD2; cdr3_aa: CASILAGVTTAHEQYF; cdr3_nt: TGTGCCAGCATACTAGCGGGAGTCACAACCGCCCACGAGCAGTACTTC
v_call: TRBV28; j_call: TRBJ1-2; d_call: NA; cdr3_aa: CASSQIRVYGYTF; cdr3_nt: TGTGCCAGCAGCCAGATCCGGGTCTATGGCTACACCTTC
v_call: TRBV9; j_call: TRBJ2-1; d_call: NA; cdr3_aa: CASSVPGRYNEQFF; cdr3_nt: TGTGCCAGCAGCGTCCCGGGACGCTACAATGAGCAGTTCTTC
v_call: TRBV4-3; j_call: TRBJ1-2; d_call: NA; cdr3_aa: CASSPREPGYGYTF; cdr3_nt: TGCGCCAGCAGCCCTCGGGAGCCTGGCTATGGCTACACCTTC
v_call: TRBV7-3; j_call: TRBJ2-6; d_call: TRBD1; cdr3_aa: CASSRNRDRVSGANVLTF; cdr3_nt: TGTGCCAGCAGCCGAAACCGGGACAGGGTCTCTGGGGCCAACGTCCTGACTTTC
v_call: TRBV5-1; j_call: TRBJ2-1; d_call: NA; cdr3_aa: CASSEPTRFNEQFF; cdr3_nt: TGCGCCAGCAGCGAGCCCACTCGGTTCAATGAGCAGTTCTTC
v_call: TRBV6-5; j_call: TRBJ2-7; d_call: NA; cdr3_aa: CASSWTRTYEQYF; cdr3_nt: TGTGCCAGCAGCTGGACAAGAACCTACGAGCAGTACTTC
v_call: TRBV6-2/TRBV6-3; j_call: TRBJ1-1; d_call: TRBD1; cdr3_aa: CASSSDRGRTEAFF; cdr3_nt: TGTGCCAGCAGCTCTGACAGGGGTCGGACTGAAGCTTTCTTT
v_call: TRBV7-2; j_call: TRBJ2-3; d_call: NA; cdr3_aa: CASSPNLGDTQYF; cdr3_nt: TGTGCCAGCAGCCCAAATTTAGGAGATACGCAGTATTTT
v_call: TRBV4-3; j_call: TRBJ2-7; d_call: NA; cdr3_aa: CASSQDLGRDYSYEQYF; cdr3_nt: TGCGCCAGCAGCCAAGATCTTGGCAGGGATTACTCCTACGAGCAGTACTTC
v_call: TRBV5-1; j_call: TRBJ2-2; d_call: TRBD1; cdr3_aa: CASSPDRARGTGELFF; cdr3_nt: TGCGCCAGCAGCCCGGACAGGGCCAGGGGCACCGGGGAGCTGTTTTTT
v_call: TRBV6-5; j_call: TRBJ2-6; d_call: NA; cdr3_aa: CASSYGEGSGANVLTF; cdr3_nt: TGTGCCAGCAGTTACGGAGAGGGCTCTGGGGCCAACGTCCTGACTTTC
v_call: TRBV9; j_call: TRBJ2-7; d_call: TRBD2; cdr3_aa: CASSRTSNPYEQYF; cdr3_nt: TGTGCCAGCAGCCGGACTAGCAACCCCTACGAGCAGTACTTC
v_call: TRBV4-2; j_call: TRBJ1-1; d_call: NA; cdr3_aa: CASSYEVDTEAFF; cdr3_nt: TGTGCCAGCAGCTACGAAGTCGATACTGAAGCTTTCTTT
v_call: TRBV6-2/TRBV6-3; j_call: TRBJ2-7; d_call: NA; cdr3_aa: CASSYGAGSSYEQYF; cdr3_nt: TGTGCCAGCAGTTATGGGGCAGGGAGCTCCTACGAGCAGTACTTC
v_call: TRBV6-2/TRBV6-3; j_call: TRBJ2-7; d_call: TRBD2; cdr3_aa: CASSFAGLGVNEQYF; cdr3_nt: TGTGCCAGCAGTTTTGCTGGACTAGGTGTAAACGAGCAGTACTTC
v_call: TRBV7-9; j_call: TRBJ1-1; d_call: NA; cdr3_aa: CASRYHTGVRFTEAFF; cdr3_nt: TGTGCCAGCAGGTATCATACAGGTGTTAGGTTCACTGAAGCTTTCTTT